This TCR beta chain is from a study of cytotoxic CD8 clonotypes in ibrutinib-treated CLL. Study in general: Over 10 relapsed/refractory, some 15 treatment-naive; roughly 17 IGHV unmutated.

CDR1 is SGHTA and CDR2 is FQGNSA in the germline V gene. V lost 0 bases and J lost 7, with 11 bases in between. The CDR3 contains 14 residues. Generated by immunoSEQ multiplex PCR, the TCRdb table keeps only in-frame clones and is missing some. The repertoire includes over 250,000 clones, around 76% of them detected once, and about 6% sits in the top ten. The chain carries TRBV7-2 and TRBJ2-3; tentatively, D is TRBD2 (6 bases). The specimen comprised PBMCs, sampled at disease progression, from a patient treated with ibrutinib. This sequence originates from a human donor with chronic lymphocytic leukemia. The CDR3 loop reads CASSLALGRYTQYF. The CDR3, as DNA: TGTGCCAGCAGCTTAGCGCTGGGGAGGTATACGCAGTATTTT.